This T cell receptor (beta chain) is from a study of blood T cell repertoires in COVID-19. Repertoires were generated with immunoSEQ multiplex PCR, while TCRdb's copy carries only in-frame clones and drops some. The sample comprises 230,000 or so clones, roughly 80% of which are singletons, and roughly 3.6% rests with the top ten. This CDR3 is built from 13 residues. The V segment lost 9 bases and the J segment 4 bases; nucleotides outside the gene matches: 8. The chain joins TRBV5-3 to TRBJ2-7; 9 nucleotides line up with TRBD2. TRBV5-3 is reported as an ORF; its role is uncertain. The source is a middle-aged man who had recovered from COVID-19. Sequencing used PBMCs or T cells enriched from blood (not recorded which). The chain's CDR3 is CATASGNLYEQYF. DNA of the CDR3: TGTGCCACCGCTAGCGGGAATTTATACGAGCAGTACTTC.